What follows is one TCR beta chain and its context. Its antigen is undetermined. CDR3 length: 12 residues. The germline V gene encodes CDR1 MNHEY and CDR2 SVGAGI. V shed 0 bases and J shed 14 bases, with 10 bases lying between them. This record belongs to a study of OX40 agonist ivuxolimab in advanced cancers. Study summary: Allowance was made for prior anti-PD-1, anti-PD-L1 or anti-CTLA-4 therapy, and roughly 40% had some.

Sequenced by immunoSEQ multiplex PCR; TCRdb stores in-frame clones only, minus some. The sample carries 70,000 or so clones, 70% to 90% recorded once. Study-wide results and limits: The mean number of expanded clones was higher in CD8+ T cells than in CD4+. Partial responders dosed at 0.1-3.0 mg/kg displayed clonal expansion ranking among the lowest.

This TCR was sampled from an adult with an advanced solid tumor such as melanoma, head and neck, liver or kidney cancer. The V call is TRBV6-5, the J call TRBJ1-4, with D tentatively TRBD1 (6 bases). The sample was CD4+ or CD8+ T cells sorted from blood, taken in a trial of the OX40 agonist ivuxolimab. The CDR3 DNA follows: TGTGCCAGCAGTTACTCCGGACAGCGTCTGTTTTTT. Translating it yields CASSYSGQRLFF.